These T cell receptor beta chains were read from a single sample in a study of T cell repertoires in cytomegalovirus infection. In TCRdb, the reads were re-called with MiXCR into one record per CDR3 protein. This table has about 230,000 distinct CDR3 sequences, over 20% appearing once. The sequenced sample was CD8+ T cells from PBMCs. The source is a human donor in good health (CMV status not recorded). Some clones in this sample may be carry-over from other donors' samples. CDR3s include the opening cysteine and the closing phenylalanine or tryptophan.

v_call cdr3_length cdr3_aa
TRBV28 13 CASSLQGGWAQYF
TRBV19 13 CASSWSGNTEAFF
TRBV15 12 CATSRRTNEQFF
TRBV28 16 CASSFIWTGGQETQYF
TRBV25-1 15 CASSEFPGRIDEQYF
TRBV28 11 CASTQDYGYTF
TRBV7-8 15 CASSLIDSPTYEQYF
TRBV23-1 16 CASSQSAGQAPETQYF
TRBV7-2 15 CASSEPGTVNTEAFF
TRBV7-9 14 CASSETSSGNTIYF
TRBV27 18 CASSTGTSGGADQNEQFF
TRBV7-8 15 CASSDPGNTQDTQYF
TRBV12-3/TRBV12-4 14 CASSPGTGYNEQFF
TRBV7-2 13 CASSLITLDTQYF
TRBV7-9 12 CASTFGVDTQYF
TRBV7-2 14 CASSLAYVNTEAFF
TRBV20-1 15 CSARDRGAGTYGYTF
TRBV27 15 CASSLRTVSNTEAFF
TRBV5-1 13 CASSFSMNTEAFF
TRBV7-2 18 CASSLVGTSGGAGYEQFF
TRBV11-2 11 CATSQGYEQYF
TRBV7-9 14 CASTAGGKTDTQYF
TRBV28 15 CASSPPLTGMGELFF
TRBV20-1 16 CSAPTPGTSGSVTQYF
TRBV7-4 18 CASSFQDRGFYSNQPQHF
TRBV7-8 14 CASSPRQVHNEQFF
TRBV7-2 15 CASSFYGGTYNEQFF
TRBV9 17 CASSAPTEGALWNEQFF
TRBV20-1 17 CSARDALTRSSYNEQFF
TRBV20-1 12 CSALTDHNEQFF
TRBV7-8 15 CASSSTDRRPDTQYF
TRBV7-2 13 CASSPQGQETQYF
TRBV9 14 CASSDRTSGNTIYF
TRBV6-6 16 CASSYSMVQPIYGYTF
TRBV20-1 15 CSAARAGDSTDTQYF
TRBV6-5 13 CASSYSGGTEAFF
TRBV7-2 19 CASSLAWELAGGPYNEQFF
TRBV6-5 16 CASSYSPGQGYYGYTF
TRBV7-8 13 CASSLPSTGELFF
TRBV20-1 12 CSPGLATDTQYF
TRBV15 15 CATSRGGAGSEKLFF
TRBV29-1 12 CSVAAERGEAFF
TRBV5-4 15 CASSSTGGVTGELFF
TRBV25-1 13 CASSSSQGNEAFF
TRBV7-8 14 CASTPDRFYNEQFF
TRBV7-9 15 CASSLAVGTGYEQYF
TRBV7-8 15 CASSLRVNSNQPQHF
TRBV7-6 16 CASSLPSGGATDTQYF
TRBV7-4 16 CASSTNPRDRIYEQYF
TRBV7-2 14 CASSWGGGGYEQYF
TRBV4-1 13 CASSQGTSDTQYF
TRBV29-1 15 CSVEGSTAMNTEAFF